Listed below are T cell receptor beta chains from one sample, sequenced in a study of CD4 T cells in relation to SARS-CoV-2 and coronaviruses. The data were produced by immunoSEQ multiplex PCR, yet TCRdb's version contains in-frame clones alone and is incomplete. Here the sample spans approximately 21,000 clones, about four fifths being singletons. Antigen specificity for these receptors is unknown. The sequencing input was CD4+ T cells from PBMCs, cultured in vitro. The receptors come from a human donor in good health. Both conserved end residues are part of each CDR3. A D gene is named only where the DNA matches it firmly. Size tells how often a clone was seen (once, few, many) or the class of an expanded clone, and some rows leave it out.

cdr3_aa: CASSLLGGRAEDNEQFF
cdr3_nt: TGTGCCAGCAGCTTATTGGGCGGGAGGGCCGAAGACAATGAGCAGTTCTTC
d_call: TRBD2
v_call: TRBV7-3
j_call: TRBJ2-1
clone_size: .

cdr3_aa: CASRESPIGTKQFF
cdr3_nt: TGTGCCAGCAGGGAAAGCCCTATTGGGACCAAGCAGTTCTTC
d_call: .
v_call: TRBV2
j_call: TRBJ2-1
clone_size: .

cdr3_aa: CASSGDSYEQYF
cdr3_nt: TGCGCCAGCAGCGGGGACAGCTACGAGCAGTACTTC
d_call: TRBD1
v_call: TRBV10-1
j_call: TRBJ2-7
clone_size: few

cdr3_aa: CASSLVGDLGYGYTF
cdr3_nt: TGTGCCAGCAGCTTAGTCGGGGATTTAGGCTATGGCTACACCTTC
d_call: .
v_call: TRBV7-8
j_call: TRBJ1-2
clone_size: .

cdr3_aa: CASSLQGGYNSPLHF
cdr3_nt: TGTGCCAGCAGCCTTCAGGGGGGATATAATTCACCCCTCCACTTT
d_call: TRBD1
v_call: TRBV11-2
j_call: TRBJ1-6
clone_size: .

cdr3_aa: CASSLGPDNSPLHF
cdr3_nt: TGTGCCAGCAGTTTGGGGCCAGATAATTCACCCCTCCACTTT
d_call: .
v_call: TRBV28
j_call: TRBJ1-6
clone_size: .

cdr3_aa: CASIKPQPQHF
cdr3_nt: TGTGCCAGCATCAAACCCCAGCCCCAGCATTTT
d_call: .
v_call: TRBV3-1/TRBV3-2
j_call: TRBJ1-5
clone_size: .

cdr3_aa: CASSFSSAGGIGYTF
cdr3_nt: TGTGCCAGCAGCTTTTCCTCTGCAGGGGGCATTGGCTACACCTTC
d_call: TRBD1
v_call: TRBV7-2
j_call: TRBJ1-2
clone_size: .

cdr3_aa: CASSEDGGGQYF
cdr3_nt: TGTGCCAGCAGTGAAGATGGGGGGGGCCAGTACTTC
d_call: TRBD2
v_call: TRBV2
j_call: TRBJ2-5
clone_size: .

cdr3_aa: CASSGLAGNTGELFF
cdr3_nt: TGTGCCAGCTCCGGACTAGCGGGGAACACCGGGGAGCTGTTTTTT
d_call: TRBD2
v_call: TRBV18
j_call: TRBJ2-2
clone_size: .

cdr3_aa: CASKQREGSIDTQYF
cdr3_nt: TGTGCCAGCAAACAGCGGGAGGGCAGTATAGATACGCAGTATTTT
d_call: TRBD2
v_call: TRBV2
j_call: TRBJ2-3
clone_size: .

cdr3_aa: CASSFSSSNYGYTF
cdr3_nt: TGTGCCAGCAGCTTTTCCTCTTCTAACTATGGCTACACCTTC
d_call: .
v_call: TRBV7-2
j_call: TRBJ1-2
clone_size: .

cdr3_aa: CASSLGTRSGGTEAFF
cdr3_nt: TGTGCCAGCAGCTTAGGGACCAGATCAGGAGGGACTGAAGCTTTCTTT
d_call: .
v_call: TRBV7-6
j_call: TRBJ1-1
clone_size: .

cdr3_aa: CASSLHRGYTF
cdr3_nt: TGTGCCAGTAGCCTACACAGGGGCTACACCTTC
d_call: .
v_call: TRBV19
j_call: TRBJ1-2
clone_size: .

cdr3_aa: CASSYSENTEAFF
cdr3_nt: TGTGCCAGCAGCTATAGTGAGAACACTGAAGCTTTCTTT
d_call: .
v_call: TRBV11-2
j_call: TRBJ1-1
clone_size: .

cdr3_aa: CAGNWDPYSNQPQHF
cdr3_nt: TGTGCCGGAAACTGGGACCCTTATAGCAATCAGCCCCAGCATTTT
d_call: .
v_call: TRBV21-1
j_call: TRBJ1-5
clone_size: few

cdr3_aa: CASSPSFTGGLSTEAFF
cdr3_nt: TGTGCCAGCTCACCAAGTTTTACAGGGGGCTTGAGCACTGAAGCTTTCTTT
d_call: TRBD1
v_call: TRBV18
j_call: TRBJ1-1
clone_size: .

cdr3_aa: CASSIAGAGGTEAFF
cdr3_nt: TGTGCCAGTAGTATAGCAGGGGCGGGGGGCACTGAAGCTTTCTTT
d_call: .
v_call: TRBV19
j_call: TRBJ1-1
clone_size: once

cdr3_aa: CASSKPLRQVYGYTF
cdr3_nt: TGTGCCAGTAGTAAACCCCTAAGACAGGTCTATGGCTACACCTTC
d_call: .
v_call: TRBV19
j_call: TRBJ1-2
clone_size: once

cdr3_aa: CASSSQMVDRTQYF
cdr3_nt: TGTGCCAGCAGCTCCCAGATGGTCGATCGGACCCAGTACTTC
d_call: .
v_call: TRBV7-2
j_call: TRBJ2-5
clone_size: .

cdr3_aa: CASSDSKRSSSSYEQYF
cdr3_nt: TGTGCCAGCAGTGACTCGAAGAGGAGTAGTAGCTCCTACGAGCAGTACTTC
d_call: .
v_call: TRBV6-4
j_call: TRBJ2-7
clone_size: .

cdr3_aa: CASSLRGLGGYTF
cdr3_nt: TGTGCCAGCAGCTTACGGGGGCTTGGTGGCTACACCTTC
d_call: .
v_call: TRBV5-8
j_call: TRBJ1-2
clone_size: .

cdr3_aa: CATSYRREADTQYF
cdr3_nt: TGTGCCACCAGCTACCGAAGGGAGGCAGATACGCAGTATTTT
d_call: .
v_call: TRBV15
j_call: TRBJ2-3
clone_size: .

cdr3_aa: CASSLGGGGVSYNEQFF
cdr3_nt: TGCGCCAGCAGCTTGGGAGGCGGGGGGGTTTCCTACAATGAGCAGTTCTTC
d_call: TRBD2
v_call: TRBV5-1
j_call: TRBJ2-1
clone_size: few

cdr3_aa: CASRPRSSGSYNEQFF
cdr3_nt: TGTGCCAGCAGGCCGAGGTCTAGCGGCTCCTACAATGAGCAGTTCTTC
d_call: TRBD2
v_call: TRBV7-9
j_call: TRBJ2-1
clone_size: .

cdr3_aa: CASSPLSGLSYNEQFF
cdr3_nt: TGTGCCAGCAGCCCACTGAGCGGTCTCTCCTACAATGAGCAGTTCTTC
d_call: .
v_call: TRBV7-9
j_call: TRBJ2-1
clone_size: .